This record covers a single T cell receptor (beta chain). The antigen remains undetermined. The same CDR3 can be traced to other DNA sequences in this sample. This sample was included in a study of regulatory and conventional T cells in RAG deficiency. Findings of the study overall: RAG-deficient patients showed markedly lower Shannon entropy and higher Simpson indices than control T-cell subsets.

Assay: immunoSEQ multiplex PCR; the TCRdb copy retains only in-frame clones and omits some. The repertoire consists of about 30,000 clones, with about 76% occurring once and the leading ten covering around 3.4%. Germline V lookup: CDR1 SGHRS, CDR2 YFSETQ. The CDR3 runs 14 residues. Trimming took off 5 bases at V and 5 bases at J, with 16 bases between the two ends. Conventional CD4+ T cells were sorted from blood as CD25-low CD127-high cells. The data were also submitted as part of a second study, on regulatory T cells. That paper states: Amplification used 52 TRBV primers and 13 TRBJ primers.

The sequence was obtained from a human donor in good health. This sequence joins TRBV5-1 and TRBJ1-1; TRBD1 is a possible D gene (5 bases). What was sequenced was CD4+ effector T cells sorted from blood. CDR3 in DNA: TGCGCCAGCAGTCTCGGAGCCGGGGGGACTGAAGCTTTCTTT. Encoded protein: CASSLGAGGTEAFF.